The 6 T cell receptor beta chains presented below share a single source sample, sequenced in a study of CD8 T cells in ankylosing spondylitis. Study-wide results and limits: A TCR beta motif of under 10 highly homologous variants appeared characteristic of ankylosing spondylitis blood.

Each CDR3 protein is one row after TCRdb ran MiXCR on the 5' RACE reads. The table shows about 450,000 distinct CDR3 sequences, with roughly 25% occurring only once. Their antigen targets remain unknown. Specimen: blood, either unsorted or a sorted T cell fraction (not recorded which). These receptors came from a male donor with ankylosing spondylitis.

This clonotype occurred a few times. This rearrangement joins TRBV10-3 to TRBJ2-5; 10 positions match TRBD1. The CDR3 totals 14 residues. CDR1 is ENHRY, CDR2 SYGVKD, per germline. V trimming: 7 bases; J trimming: 1 base; junction bases outside the gene matches: 3. This CDR3 reads CAIKGQGPQETQYF. In DNA, the CDR3 is TGTGCCATCAAGGGACAGGGGCCCCAAGAGACCCAGTACTTC.

This chain links TRBV2 with TRBJ2-1, with TRBD2 matching over 9 bases. CDR1 and CDR2 from the germline V gene are SNHLY and FYNNEI. The V gene end was trimmed by 6 bases and the J gene end by 8 bases; junction bases not matched to a gene: 14. The CDR3 contains 16 residues. The CDR3 sequence is CASSERTPGTSYEQFF. The CDR3 DNA reads TGTGCCAGCAGCGAACGAACCCCCGGGACTAGCTATGAGCAGTTCTTC.

The rearrangement joins TRBV6-1 to TRBJ2-3, with no clear D. V lost 6 bases and J lost 2, with 12 bases in between. The V gene's germline CDR1 is MNHNS and CDR2 SASEGT. CDR3 length equals 14 residues. CDR3 in DNA: TGTGCCAGCAGGGCGGAAGTACTCACAGATACGCAGTATTTT. Its translation: CASRAEVLTDTQYF.

This clonotype was seen more than once but under ten times. The gene calls are TRBV5-5 and TRBJ2-7, with unresolved D. CDR3 length: 11 residues. The germline V gene has CDR1 SGHKS and CDR2 YYEKEE (reference sequence). With 4 bases removed from V and 3 bases from J, the gap between germline ends came to 5 bases. This chain's CDR3 is CASSGIYEQYV. CDR3 bases: TGTGCCAGCAGCGGAATCTACGAGCAGTACGTC.

A few counts support this clonotype. V and J are TRBV4-2 and TRBJ2-7, with 7 bases fitting TRBD1. Germline CDR1 is LGHNA and CDR2 is YNFKEQ. The CDR3 consists of 13 residues. J was trimmed by 5 bases and V by 5 bases; bases with no gene match: 6. The CDR3 bases are TGTGCCAGCAGCGACAGGGTCATGGACGAGCAGTACTTC. It specifies CASSDRVMDEQYF.

This clonotype occurred a few times. This rearrangement joins TRBV20-1 to TRBJ1-6; D gene unclear. The CDR3 is 17 amino acids. Germline CDR1 reads DFQATT; CDR2 reads SNEGSKA (reference sequence). The ends were cut back, 3 bases at V and 0 bases at J, with 15 bases in the middle. CDR3 in amino acids: CSARAHRLSSYNSPLHF. Here the CDR3 DNA reads TGCAGTGCTAGGGCCCACCGCTTGAGCTCCTATAATTCACCCCTCCACTTT.